In this sample, the clone carrying this T cell receptor (beta chain) turned up a few times. This sample is part of a study of OX40 agonist ivuxolimab in advanced cancers. This table comes from immunoSEQ multiplex PCR, and its TCRdb copy is limited to in-frame clones, with some not included. Of tens of thousands of clones listed, 70% to 90% are singletons. The V and J ends lost 1 base and 7 bases respectively, with 7 bases between them. This CDR3 comprises 12 residues. CDR1 and CDR2 from the germline V gene are SGHNT and YENEEA. The receptor was isolated from an adult with an advanced solid tumor such as melanoma, head and neck, liver or kidney cancer. Sequenced material: CD4+ or CD8+ T cells sorted from blood, taken in a trial of the OX40 agonist ivuxolimab. The chain carries TRBV11-3 and TRBJ1-2; a possible D gene is TRBD1 (5 bases). CDR3 residues: CASSLGGGGYTF. The CDR3 DNA sequence: TGTGCCAGCAGCTTAGGTGGGGGTGGCTACACCTTC.